This TCR beta chain was captured by sequencing in a study of molecular identifiers for immune sequencing clone quantification. The ends were cut back, 7 bases at V and 4 bases at J, with 11 bases in the middle. Per the germline V gene, CDR1 is SGDLS and CDR2 is YYNGEE. The CDR3 has 13 amino acids. One entry per CDR3 protein, called by TCRdb with MiXCR from the PCR reads. The sample has over 65,000 distinct CDR3 sequences; around a quarter are singletons. The receptor comes from a human donor in good health. Some libraries in this study had Jurkat cell RNA spiked in. V and J are TRBV9 and TRBJ2-2; maybe TRBD2 (7 bases). The sequenced sample was naive CD8+ T cells from blood, with Jurkat cell RNA spiked in. The subset was: FACS-sorted CD8+CD4-CCR7+CD45RA+ naive T cells. CDR3 sequence (DNA): TGTGCCAGCGGCGGGGGCGGCACCGGGGAGCTGTTTTTT. It encodes CASGGGGTGELFF.